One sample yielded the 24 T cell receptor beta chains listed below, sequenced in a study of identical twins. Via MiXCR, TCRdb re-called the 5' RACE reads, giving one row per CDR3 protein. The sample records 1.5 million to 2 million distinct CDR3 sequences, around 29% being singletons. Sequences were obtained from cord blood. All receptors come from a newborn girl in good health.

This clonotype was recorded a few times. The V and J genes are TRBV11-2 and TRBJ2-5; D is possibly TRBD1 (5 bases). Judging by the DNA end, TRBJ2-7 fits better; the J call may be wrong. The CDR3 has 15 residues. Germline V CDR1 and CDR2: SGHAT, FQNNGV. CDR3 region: CASSLDQGIRDEQYF. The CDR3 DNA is TGTGCCAGCAGCTTAGATCAAGGGATCAGGGACGAGCAGTACTTC.

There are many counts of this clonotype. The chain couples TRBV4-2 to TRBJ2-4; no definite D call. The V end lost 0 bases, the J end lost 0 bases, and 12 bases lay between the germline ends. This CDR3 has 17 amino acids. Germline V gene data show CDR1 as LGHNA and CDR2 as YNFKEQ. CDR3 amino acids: CASSQEYDSPAKNIQYF. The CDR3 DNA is TGTGCCAGCAGCCAAGAATACGACTCCCCAGCCAAAAACATTCAGTACTTC.

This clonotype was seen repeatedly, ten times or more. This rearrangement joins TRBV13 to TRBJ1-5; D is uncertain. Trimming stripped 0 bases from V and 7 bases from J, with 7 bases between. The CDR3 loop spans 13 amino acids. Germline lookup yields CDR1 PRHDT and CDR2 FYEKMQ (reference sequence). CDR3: CASSLGWYQPQHF. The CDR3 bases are TGTGCCAGCAGCTTAGGGTGGTACCAGCCCCAGCATTTT. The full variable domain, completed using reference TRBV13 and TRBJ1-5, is AAGVIQSPRHLIKEKRETATLKCYPIPRHDTVYWYQQGPGQDPQFLISFYEKMQSDKGSIPDRFSAQQFSDYHSELNMSSLELGDSALYFCASSLGWYQPQHFGDGTRLSIL.

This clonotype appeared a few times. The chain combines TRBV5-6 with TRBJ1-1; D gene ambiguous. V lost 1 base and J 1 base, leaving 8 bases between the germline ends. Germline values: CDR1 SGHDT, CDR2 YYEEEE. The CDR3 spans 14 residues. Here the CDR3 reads CASSLYRRNTEAFF. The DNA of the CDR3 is TGTGCCAGCAGCTTGTACCGGAGGAACACTGAAGCTTTCTTT.

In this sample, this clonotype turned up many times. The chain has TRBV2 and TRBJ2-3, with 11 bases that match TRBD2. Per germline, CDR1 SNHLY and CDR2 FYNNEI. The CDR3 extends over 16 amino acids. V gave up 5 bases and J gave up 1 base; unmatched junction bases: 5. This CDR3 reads CASSLAGGLRTDTQYF. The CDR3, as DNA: TGTGCCAGCAGTCTAGCGGGGGGCCTTCGCACAGATACGCAGTATTTT. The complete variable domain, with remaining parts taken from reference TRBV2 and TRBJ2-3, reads EPEVTQTPSHQVTQMGQEVILRCVPISNHLYFYWYRQILGQKVEFLVSFYNNEISEKSEIFDDQFSVERPDGSNFTLKIRSTKLEDSAMYFCASSLAGGLRTDTQYFGPGTRLTVL.

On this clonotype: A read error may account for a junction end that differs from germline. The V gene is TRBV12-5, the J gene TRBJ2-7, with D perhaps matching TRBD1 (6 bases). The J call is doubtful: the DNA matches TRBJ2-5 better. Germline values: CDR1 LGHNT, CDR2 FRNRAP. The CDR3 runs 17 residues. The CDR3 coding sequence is TGTGTTAGTGGCTATTGCCCCGGGACACCGGATTCCAAGACCCAGTACTTC. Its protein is CVSGYCPGTPDSKTQYF.

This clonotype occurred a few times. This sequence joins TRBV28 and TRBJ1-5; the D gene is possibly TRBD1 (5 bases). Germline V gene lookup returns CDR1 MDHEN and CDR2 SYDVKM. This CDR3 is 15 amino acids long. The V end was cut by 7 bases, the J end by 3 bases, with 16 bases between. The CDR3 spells CASTARVPFNQPQHF. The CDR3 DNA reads TGTGCCAGCACCGCCAGGGTCCCCTTCAATCAGCCCCAGCATTTT.

The CDR3 is CASSSPLFAGPYNEQYF. The DNA of the CDR3 is TGTGCCAGCAGTTCGCCCCTATTTGCGGGGCCCTACAATGAGCAGTACTTC. The chain couples TRBV27 to TRBJ2-1, with D tentatively TRBD2 (6 bases). The DNA end lines up better with TRBJ2-7; the J call may be wrong. CDR1 is MNHEY, CDR2 SMNVEV, per germline (reference sequence). The CDR3 has 17 amino acids.

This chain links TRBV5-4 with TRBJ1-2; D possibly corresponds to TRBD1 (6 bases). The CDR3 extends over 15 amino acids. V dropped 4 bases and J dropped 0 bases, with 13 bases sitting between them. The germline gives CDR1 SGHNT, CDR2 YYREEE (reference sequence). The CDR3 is CASSSYRVSNYGYTF. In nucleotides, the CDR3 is TGTGCCAGCAGCAGCTACAGGGTCTCTAACTATGGCTACACCTTC. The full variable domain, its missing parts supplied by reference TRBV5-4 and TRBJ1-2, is ETGVTQSPTHLIKTRGQQVTLRCSSQSGHNTVSWYQQALGQGPQFIFQYYREEENGRGNFPPRFSGLQFPNYSSELNVNALELDDSALYLCASSSYRVSNYGYTFGSGTRLTVV.

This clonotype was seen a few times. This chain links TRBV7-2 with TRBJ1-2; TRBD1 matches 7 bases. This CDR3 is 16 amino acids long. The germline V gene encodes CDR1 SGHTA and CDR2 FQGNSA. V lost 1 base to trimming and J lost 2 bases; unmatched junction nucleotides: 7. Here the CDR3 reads CASSLGGQWRNYGYTF. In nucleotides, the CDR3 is TGTGCCAGCAGCTTAGGGGGACAGTGGAGGAACTATGGCTACACCTTC. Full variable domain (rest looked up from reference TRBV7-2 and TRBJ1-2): GAGVSQSPSNKVTEKGKDVELRCDPISGHTALYWYRQSLGQGLEFLIYFQGNSAPDKSGLPSDRFSAERTGGSVSTLTIQRTQQEDSAVYLCASSLGGQWRNYGYTFGSGTRLTVV.

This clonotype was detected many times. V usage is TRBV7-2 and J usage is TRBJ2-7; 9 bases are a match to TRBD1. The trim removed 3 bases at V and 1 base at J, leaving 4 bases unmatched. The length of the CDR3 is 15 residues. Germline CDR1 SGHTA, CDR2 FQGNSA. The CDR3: CASSFTGGPSYEQYF. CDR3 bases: TGTGCCAGCAGCTTTACAGGGGGCCCATCCTACGAGCAGTACTTC.

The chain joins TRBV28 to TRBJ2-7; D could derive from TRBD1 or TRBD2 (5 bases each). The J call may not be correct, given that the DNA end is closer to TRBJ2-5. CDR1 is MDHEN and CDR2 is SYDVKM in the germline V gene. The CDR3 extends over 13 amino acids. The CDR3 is CASSWGRQETQYF. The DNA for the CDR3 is TGTGCCAGCAGTTGGGGACGGCAAGAGACCCAGTACTTC.

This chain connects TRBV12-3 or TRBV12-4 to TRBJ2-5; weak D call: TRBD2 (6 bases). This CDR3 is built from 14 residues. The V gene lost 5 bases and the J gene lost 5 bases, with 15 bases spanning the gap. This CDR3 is CASSRTGLRETQYF. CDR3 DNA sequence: TGTGCCAGCAGTAGAACGGGACTTAGGGAGACCCAGTACTTC.

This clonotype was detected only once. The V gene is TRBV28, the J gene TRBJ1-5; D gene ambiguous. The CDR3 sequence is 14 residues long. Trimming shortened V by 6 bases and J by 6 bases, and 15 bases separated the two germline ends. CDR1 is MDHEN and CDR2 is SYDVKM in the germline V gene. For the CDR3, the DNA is TGTGCCAGCAGCCCTCCCGGTCCCCGTCAGCCCCAGCATTTT. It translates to CASSPPGPRQPQHF. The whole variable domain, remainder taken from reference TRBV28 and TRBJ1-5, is DVKVTQSSRYLVKRTGEKVFLECVQDMDHENMFWYRQDPGLGLRLIYFSYDVKMKEKGDIPEGYSVSREKKERFSLILESASTNQTSMYLCASSPPGPRQPQHFGDGTRLSIL.

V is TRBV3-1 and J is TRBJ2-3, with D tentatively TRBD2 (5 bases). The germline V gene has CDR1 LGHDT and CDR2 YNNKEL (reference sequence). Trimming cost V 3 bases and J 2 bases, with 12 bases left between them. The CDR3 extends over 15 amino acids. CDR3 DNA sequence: TGTGCCAGCAGCCACAGACTAAAGCCCACAGATACGCAGTATTTT. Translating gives CASSHRLKPTDTQYF.

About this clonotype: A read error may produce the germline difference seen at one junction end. CDR3: CSTRLAYSEQFF. The DNA of the CDR3 is TGCAGTACCAGACTAGCGTACAGTGAGCAGTTCTTC. V gene TRBV20-1 combines with J gene TRBJ2-1; 8 bases map to TRBD2. The CDR3 extends over 12 amino acids. The germline gives CDR1 DFQATT, CDR2 SNEGSKA (reference sequence).

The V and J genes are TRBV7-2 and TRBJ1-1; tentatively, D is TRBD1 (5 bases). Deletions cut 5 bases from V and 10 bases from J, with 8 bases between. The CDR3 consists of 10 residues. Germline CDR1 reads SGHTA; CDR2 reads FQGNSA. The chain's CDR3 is CASSGDPAFF. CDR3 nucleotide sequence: TGTGCCAGCAGCGGGGACCCAGCTTTCTTT.

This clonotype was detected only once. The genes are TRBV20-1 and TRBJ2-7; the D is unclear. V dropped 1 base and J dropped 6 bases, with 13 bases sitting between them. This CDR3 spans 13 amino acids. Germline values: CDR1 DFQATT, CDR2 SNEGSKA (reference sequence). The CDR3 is CSARVPDSGEQYF. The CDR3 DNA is TGCAGTGCTAGAGTCCCCGATTCGGGCGAGCAGTACTTC.

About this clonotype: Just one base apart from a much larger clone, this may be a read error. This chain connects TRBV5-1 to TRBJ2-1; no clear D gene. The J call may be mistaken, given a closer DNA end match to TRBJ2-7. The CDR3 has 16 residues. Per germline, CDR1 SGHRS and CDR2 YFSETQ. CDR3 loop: CASSLGAPRSYNEQYF. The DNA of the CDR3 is TGCGCCAGCAGCTTGGGGGCGCCACGCTCCTACAATGAGCAGTACTTC.

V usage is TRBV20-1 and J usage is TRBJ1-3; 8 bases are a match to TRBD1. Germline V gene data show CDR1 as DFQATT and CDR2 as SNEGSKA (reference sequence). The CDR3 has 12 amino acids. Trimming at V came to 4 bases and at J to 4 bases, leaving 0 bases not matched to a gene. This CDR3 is CSATGGGNTIYF. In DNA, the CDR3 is TGCAGTGCTACAGGGGGCGGAAACACCATATATTTT.

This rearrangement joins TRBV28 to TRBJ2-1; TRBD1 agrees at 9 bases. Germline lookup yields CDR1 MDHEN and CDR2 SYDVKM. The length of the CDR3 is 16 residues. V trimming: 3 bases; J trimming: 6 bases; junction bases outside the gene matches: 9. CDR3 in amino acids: CASSFLGTGYPNEQFF. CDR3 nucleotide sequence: TGTGCCAGCAGTTTTCTGGGGACAGGGTACCCCAATGAGCAGTTCTTC.

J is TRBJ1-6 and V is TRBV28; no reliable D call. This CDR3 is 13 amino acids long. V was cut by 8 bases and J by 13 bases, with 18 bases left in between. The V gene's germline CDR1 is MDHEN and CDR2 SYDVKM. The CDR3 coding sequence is TGTGCCAGCGCAGGCGTTGGGTGGCTGCCCCTCCACTTT. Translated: CASAGVGWLPLHF.

The chain's CDR3 is CASSTLIRGPNTEAFF. The CDR3 DNA sequence: TGCGCCAGCAGCACCCTTATCAGGGGGCCGAACACTGAAGCTTTCTTT. The chain has TRBV5-1 and TRBJ1-1; 8 nucleotides match TRBD1. The CDR3 is 16 amino acids. The germline CDR1 and CDR2 sequences are SGHRS and YFSETQ. The trim removed 4 bases at V and 1 base at J, leaving 9 bases unmatched.

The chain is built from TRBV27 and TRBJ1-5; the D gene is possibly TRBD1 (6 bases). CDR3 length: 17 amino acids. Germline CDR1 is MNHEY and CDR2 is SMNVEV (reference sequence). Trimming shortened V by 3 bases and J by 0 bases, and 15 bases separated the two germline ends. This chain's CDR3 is CASSLRGGGYSNQPQHF. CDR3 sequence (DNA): TGTGCCAGCAGTTTGAGGGGGGGCGGTTATAGCAATCAGCCCCAGCATTTT.